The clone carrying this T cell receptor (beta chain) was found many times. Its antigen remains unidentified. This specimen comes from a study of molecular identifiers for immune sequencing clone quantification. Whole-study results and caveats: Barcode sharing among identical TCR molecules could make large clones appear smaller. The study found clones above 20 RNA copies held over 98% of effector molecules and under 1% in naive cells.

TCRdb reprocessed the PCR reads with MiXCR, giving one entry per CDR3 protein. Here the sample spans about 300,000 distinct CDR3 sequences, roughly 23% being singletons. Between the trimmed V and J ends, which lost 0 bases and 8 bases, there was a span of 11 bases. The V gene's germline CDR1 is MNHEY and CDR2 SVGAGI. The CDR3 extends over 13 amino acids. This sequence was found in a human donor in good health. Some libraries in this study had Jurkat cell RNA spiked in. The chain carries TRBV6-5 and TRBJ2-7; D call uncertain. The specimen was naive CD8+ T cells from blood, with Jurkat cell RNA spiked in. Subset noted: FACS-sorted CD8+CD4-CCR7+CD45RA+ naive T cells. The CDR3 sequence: CASSYSQIVKQYF. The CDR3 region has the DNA TGTGCCAGCAGTTACTCGCAGATCGTGAAGCAGTACTTC.